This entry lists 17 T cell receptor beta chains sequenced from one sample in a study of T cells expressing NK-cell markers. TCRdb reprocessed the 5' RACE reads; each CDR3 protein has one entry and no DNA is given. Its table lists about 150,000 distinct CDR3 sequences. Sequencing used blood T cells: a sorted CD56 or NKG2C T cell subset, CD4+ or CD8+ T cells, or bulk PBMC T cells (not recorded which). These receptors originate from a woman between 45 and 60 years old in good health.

CDR3 in amino acids: CSVDGGILVAEAFF. This chain joins TRBV29-1 and TRBJ1-1. The germline CDR1 and CDR2 sequences are SQVTM and ANQGSEA. The CDR3 is 14 amino acids.

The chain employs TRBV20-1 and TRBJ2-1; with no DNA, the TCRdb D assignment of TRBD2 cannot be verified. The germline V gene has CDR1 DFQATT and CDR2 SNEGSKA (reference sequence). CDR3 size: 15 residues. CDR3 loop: CSPLAGPPSDNEQFF.

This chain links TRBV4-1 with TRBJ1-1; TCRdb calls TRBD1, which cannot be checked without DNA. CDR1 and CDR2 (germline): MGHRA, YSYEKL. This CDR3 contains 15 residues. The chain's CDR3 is CASSQEGGRNTEAFF.

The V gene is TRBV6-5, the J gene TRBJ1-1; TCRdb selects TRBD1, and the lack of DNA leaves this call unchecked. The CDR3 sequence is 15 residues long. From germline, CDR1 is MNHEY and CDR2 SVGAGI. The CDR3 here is CASSDDQGPDAEAFF.

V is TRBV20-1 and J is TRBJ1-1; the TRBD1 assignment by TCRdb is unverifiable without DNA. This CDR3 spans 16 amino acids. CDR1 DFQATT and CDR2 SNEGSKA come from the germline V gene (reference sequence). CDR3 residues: CSARDGVTGVRTEAFF.

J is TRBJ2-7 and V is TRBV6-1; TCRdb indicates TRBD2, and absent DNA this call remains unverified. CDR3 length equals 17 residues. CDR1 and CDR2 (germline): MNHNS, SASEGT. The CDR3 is CASSEAGAGGPRYEQYF.

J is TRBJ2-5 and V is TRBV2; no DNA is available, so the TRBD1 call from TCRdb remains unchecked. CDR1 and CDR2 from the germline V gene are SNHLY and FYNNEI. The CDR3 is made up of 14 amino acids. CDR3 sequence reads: CASLGANQQETQYF.

The CDR3 is CASSLDVQGMDGYTF. The chain couples TRBV5-1 to TRBJ1-2; the TCRdb D gene call, TRBD1, has no DNA to confirm it. This CDR3 is built from 15 residues. Germline CDR1 SGHRS, CDR2 YFSETQ.

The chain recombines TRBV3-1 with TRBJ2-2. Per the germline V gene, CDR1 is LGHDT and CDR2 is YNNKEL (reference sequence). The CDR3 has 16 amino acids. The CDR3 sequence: CASSQDVFENTGELFF.

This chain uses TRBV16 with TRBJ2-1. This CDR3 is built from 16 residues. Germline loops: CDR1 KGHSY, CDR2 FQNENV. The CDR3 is CASSPPVGSGYNEQFF.

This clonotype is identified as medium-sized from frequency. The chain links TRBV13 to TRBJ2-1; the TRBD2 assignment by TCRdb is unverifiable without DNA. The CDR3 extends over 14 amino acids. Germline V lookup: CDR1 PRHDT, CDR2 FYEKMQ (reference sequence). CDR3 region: CASSLGEVLNEQFF.

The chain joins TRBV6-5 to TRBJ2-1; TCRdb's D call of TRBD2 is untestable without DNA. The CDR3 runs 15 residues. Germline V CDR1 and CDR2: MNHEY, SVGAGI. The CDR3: CASSPILAGSGEQFF.

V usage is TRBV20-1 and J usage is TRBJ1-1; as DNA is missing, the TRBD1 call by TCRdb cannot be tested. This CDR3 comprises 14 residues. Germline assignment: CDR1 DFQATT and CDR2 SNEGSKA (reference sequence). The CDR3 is CSARDGTLNTEAFF.

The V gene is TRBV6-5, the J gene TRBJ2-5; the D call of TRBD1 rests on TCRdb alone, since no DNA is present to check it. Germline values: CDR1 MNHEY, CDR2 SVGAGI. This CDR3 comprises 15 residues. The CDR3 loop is CASTGTGGSGETQYF.

The CDR3 loop reads CASSSLGTGSPISSYEQYF. The chain employs TRBV7-9 and TRBJ2-7; as DNA is missing, the TRBD1 call by TCRdb cannot be tested. This CDR3 contains 19 residues. Germline V lookup: CDR1 SEHNR, CDR2 FQNEAQ (reference sequence).

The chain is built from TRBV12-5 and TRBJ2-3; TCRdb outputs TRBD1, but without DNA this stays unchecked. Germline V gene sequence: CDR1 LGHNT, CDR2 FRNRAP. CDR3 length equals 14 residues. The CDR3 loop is CASVDDGATDTQYF.

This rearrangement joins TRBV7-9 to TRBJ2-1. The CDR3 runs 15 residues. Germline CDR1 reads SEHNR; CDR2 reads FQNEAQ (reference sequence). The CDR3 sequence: CASSLGSLSYNEQFF.